The clone carrying this T cell receptor beta chain was recorded a few times. Trimming shortened V by 3 bases and J by 4 bases, and 6 bases separated the two germline ends. Germline V lookup: CDR1 SGHTA, CDR2 FQGNSA. CDR3 length equals 12 residues. Unique molecular identifiers tagged individual cDNA molecules. Via MiXCR, TCRdb re-called the 5' RACE reads, giving one row per CDR3 protein. The sample includes some 88,000 distinct CDR3 sequences, around 17% of them seen just once. The data were obtained in a study of early T cells in non-severe SARS-CoV-2 infection. The V gene is TRBV7-2, the J gene TRBJ1-2; D call uncertain. Sequenced material: whole blood, taken at baseline. The receptor was isolated from an adult who was a healthcare worker with PCR-confirmed SARS-CoV-2 infection or an uninfected control (not recorded which). This CDR3 reads CASSFGSYGYTF. The CDR3 DNA follows: TGTGCCAGCAGCTTTGGGTCCTATGGCTACACCTTC.